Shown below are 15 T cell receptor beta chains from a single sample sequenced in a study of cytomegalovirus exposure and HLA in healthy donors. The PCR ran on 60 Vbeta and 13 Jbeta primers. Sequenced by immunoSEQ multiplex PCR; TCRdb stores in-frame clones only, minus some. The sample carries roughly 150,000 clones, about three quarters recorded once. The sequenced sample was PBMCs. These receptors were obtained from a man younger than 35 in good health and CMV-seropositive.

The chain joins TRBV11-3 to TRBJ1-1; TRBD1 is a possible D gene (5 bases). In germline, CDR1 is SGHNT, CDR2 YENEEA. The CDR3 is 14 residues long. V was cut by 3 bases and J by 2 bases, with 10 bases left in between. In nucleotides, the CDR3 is TGTGCCAGCAGCTTTGACAGCCTAAACACTGAAGCTTTCTTT. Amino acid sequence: CASSFDSLNTEAFF.

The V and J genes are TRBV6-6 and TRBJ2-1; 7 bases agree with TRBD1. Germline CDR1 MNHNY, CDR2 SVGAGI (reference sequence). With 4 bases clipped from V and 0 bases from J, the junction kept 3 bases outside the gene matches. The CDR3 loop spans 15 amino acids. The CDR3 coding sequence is TGTGCCAGCAGTTCTCGGGACAGCTCCTACAATGAGCAGTTCTTC. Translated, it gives CASSSRDSSYNEQFF.

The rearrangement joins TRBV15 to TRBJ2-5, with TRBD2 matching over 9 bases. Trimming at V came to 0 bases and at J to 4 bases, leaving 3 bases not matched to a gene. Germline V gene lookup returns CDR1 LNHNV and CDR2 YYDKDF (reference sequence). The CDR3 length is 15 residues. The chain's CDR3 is CATSREGGGGETQYF. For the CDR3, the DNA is TGTGCCACCAGCAGAGAGGGCGGGGGGGGAGAGACCCAGTACTTC.

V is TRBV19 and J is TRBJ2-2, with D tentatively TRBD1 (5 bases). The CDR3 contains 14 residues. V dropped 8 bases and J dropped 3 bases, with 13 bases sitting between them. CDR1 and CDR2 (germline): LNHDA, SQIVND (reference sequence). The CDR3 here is CASQGWVDTGELFF. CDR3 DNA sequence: TGTGCCAGTCAGGGTTGGGTTGACACCGGGGAGCTGTTTTTT.

The CDR3: CSVEAQTANTEAFF. CDR3 sequence (DNA): TGCAGCGTTGAAGCCCAAACAGCGAACACTGAAGCTTTCTTT. This chain connects TRBV29-1 to TRBJ1-1; unclear D gene. Trimming took 1 base from V and 1 from J, leaving 10 bases between them. Per the germline V gene, CDR1 is SQVTM and CDR2 is ANQGSEA. CDR3 size: 14 residues. Full variable domain (outside the CDR3, taken from reference TRBV29-1 and TRBJ1-1): SAVISQKPSRDICQRGTSLTIQCQVDSQVTMMFWYRQQPGQSLTLIATANQGSEATYESGFVIDKFPISRPNLTFSTLTVSNMSPEDSSIYLCSVEAQTANTEAFFGQGTRLTVV.

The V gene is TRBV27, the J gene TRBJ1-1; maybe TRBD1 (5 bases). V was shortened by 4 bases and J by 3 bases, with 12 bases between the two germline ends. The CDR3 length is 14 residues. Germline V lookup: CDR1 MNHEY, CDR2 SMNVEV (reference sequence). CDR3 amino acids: CASSSGDRYTEAFF. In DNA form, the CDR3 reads TGTGCCAGCAGTTCGGGGGATCGGTACACTGAAGCTTTCTTT.

This CDR3 reads CAWSAGGAHNEQFF. The CDR3 nucleotides are TGTGCCTGGAGTGCGGGCGGGGCACACAATGAGCAGTTCTTC. J is TRBJ2-1 and V is TRBV30; TRBD2 might be the D (6 bases). V lost 1 base and J 5 bases, leaving 12 bases between the germline ends. From germline, CDR1 is GTSNPN and CDR2 SVGIG (reference sequence). CDR3 length equals 14 residues.

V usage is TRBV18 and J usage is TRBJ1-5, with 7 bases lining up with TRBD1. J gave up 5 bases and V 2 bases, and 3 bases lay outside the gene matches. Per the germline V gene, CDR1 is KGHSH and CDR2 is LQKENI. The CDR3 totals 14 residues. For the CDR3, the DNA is TGTGCCAGCTCACCAGGACAGGCTGATCAGCCCCAGCATTTT. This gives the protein CASSPGQADQPQHF.

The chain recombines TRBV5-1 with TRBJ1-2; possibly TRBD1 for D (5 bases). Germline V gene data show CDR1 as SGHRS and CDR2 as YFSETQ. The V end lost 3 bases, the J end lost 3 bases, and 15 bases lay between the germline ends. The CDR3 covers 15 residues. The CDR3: CASSSGQSMHYGYTF. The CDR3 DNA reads TGCGCCAGCAGCTCAGGACAAAGCATGCACTATGGCTACACCTTC.

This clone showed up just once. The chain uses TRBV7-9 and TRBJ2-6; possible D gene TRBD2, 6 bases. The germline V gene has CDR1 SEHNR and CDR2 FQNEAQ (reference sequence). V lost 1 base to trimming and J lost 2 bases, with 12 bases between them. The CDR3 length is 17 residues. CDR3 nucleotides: TGTGCCAGCAGCTTAGGTTCGGCGGGAACTGGGGCCAACGTCCTGACTTTC. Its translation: CASSLGSAGTGANVLTF.

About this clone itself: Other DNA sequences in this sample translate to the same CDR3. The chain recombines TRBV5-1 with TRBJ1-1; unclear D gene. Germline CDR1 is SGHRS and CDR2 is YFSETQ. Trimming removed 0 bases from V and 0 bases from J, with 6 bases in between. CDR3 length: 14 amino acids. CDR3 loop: CASSLGQMNTEAFF. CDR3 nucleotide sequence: TGCGCCAGCAGCTTGGGGCAGATGAACACTGAAGCTTTCTTT.

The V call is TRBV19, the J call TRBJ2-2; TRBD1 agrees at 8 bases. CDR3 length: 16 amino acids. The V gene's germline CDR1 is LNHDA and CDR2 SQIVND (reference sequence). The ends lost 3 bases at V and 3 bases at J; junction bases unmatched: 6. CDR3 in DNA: TGTGCCAGTAGTATGCCAGGGGGCCGGGACACCGGGGAGCTGTTTTTT. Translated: CASSMPGGRDTGELFF.

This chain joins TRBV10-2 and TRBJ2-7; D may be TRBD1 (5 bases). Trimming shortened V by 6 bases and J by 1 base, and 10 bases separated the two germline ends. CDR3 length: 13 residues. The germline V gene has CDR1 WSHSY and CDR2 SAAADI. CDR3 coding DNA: TGCGCCAGCAGGACCGACAGATCCTACGAGCAGTACGTC. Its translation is CASRTDRSYEQYV.

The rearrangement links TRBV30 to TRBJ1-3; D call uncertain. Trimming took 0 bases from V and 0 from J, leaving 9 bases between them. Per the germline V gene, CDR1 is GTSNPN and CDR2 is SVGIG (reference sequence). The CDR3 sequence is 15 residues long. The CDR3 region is CAWSVFAGSGNTIYF. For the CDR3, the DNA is TGTGCCTGGAGTGTATTCGCCGGCTCTGGAAACACCATATATTTT.

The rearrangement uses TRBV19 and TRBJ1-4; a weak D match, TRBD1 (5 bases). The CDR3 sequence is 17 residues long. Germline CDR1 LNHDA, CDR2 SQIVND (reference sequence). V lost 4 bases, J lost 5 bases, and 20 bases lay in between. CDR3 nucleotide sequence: TGTGCCAGTAGTAGGGGGGTTGGGACCGGAAAGAATGAAAAACTGTTTTTT. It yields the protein CASSRGVGTGKNEKLFF. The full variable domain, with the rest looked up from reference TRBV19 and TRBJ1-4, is DGGITQSPKYLFRKEGQNVTLSCEQNLNHDAMYWYRQDPGQGLRLIYYSQIVNDFQKGDIAEGYSVSREKKESFPLTVTSAQKNPTAFYLCASSRGVGTGKNEKLFFGSGTQLSVL.